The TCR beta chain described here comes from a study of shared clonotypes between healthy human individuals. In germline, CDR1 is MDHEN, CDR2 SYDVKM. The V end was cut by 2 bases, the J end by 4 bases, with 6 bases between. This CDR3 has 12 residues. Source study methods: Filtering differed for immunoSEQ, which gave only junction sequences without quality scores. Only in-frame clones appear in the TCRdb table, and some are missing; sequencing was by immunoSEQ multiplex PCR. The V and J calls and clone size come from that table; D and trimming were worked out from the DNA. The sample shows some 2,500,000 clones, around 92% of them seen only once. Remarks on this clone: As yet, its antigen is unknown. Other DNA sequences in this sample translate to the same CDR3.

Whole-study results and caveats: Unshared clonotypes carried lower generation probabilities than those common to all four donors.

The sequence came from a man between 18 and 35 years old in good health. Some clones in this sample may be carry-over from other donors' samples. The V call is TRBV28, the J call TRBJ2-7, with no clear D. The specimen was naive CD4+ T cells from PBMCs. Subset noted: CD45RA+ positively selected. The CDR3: CASSLVGYEQYF. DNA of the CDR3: TGTGCCAGCAGTTTAGTTGGGTACGAGCAGTACTTC.